Listed below are T cell receptor beta chains from one sample, sequenced in a study of cytomegalovirus exposure and HLA in healthy donors. Profiled with immunoSEQ multiplex PCR; TCRdb holds only in-frame clones, not every one. The sample consists of about 140,000 clones, 82% of them appearing once. Source material: PBMCs. These receptors were obtained from a man between 25 and 39 years old in good health and CMV-seropositive. CDR3s leave out the opening cysteine and the closing phenylalanine or tryptophan. Only part of the rows carry a size: once, few, many, or a class if the clone is expanded.

V gene: TRBV7-2; clone size: -; CDR3 length: 12; J gene: TRBJ2-2; CDR3 protein: ASSSRTGFGELF
V gene: TRBV29-1; clone size: -; CDR3 length: 9; J gene: TRBJ2-7; CDR3 protein: SVRQAYEQY
V gene: TRBV6-5; clone size: -; CDR3 length: 13; J gene: TRBJ2-3; CDR3 protein: ASSYSSGTTDTQY
V gene: TRBV27; clone size: -; CDR3 length: 15; J gene: TRBJ1-4; CDR3 protein: ASSLWSTGIRDEKLF
V gene: TRBV5-1; clone size: -; CDR3 length: 12; J gene: TRBJ2-7; CDR3 protein: ASSWGDSSYEQY
V gene: TRBV14; clone size: once; CDR3 length: 13; J gene: TRBJ1-2; CDR3 protein: ASSQDSTGVDGYT
V gene: TRBV6-1; clone size: -; CDR3 length: 16; J gene: TRBJ2-7; CDR3 protein: ASSAPPGRSGSIYEQY
V gene: TRBV4-2; clone size: -; CDR3 length: 14; J gene: TRBJ2-1; CDR3 protein: ASSQAQASSYNEQF
V gene: TRBV5-5; clone size: -; CDR3 length: 12; J gene: TRBJ1-6; CDR3 protein: ASSLGGYGSPLH
V gene: TRBV2; clone size: few; CDR3 length: 13; J gene: TRBJ2-7; CDR3 protein: ASSTSGGGGWEQY
V gene: TRBV2; clone size: few; CDR3 length: 9; J gene: TRBJ1-1; CDR3 protein: SQRANTEAF
V gene: TRBV25-1; clone size: -; CDR3 length: 14; J gene: TRBJ1-5; CDR3 protein: ASSATAEAGNQPQH
V gene: TRBV18; clone size: -; CDR3 length: 14; J gene: TRBJ2-4; CDR3 protein: ASSPSGTGVANIQY
V gene: TRBV5-4; clone size: -; CDR3 length: 15; J gene: TRBJ1-1; CDR3 protein: ASSPRQGAVEGTEAF
V gene: TRBV7-9; clone size: -; CDR3 length: 11; J gene: TRBJ1-5; CDR3 protein: ASGGHSNQPQH
V gene: TRBV7-8; clone size: few; CDR3 length: 15; J gene: TRBJ2-5; CDR3 protein: ASRRIKVGQTQETQY
V gene: TRBV6-6; clone size: -; CDR3 length: 13; J gene: TRBJ2-4; CDR3 protein: ASSSLGTGGELQY
V gene: TRBV27; clone size: -; CDR3 length: 10; J gene: TRBJ1-6; CDR3 protein: ASTTPSSPLH
V gene: TRBV5-8; clone size: few; CDR3 length: 16; J gene: TRBJ2-7; CDR3 protein: ASSLLAGSGHRTYEQY
V gene: TRBV7-2; clone size: -; CDR3 length: 13; J gene: TRBJ2-4; CDR3 protein: ASSLEATSSDIQY
V gene: TRBV2; clone size: -; CDR3 length: 13; J gene: TRBJ1-6; CDR3 protein: ASSEVTGGYSPLH
V gene: TRBV7-2; clone size: -; CDR3 length: 14; J gene: TRBJ2-2; CDR3 protein: ASSSLAGVGTGELF
V gene: TRBV28; clone size: -; CDR3 length: 13; J gene: TRBJ2-7; CDR3 protein: ASRQLAGGESEQY
V gene: TRBV4-1; clone size: once; CDR3 length: 13; J gene: TRBJ2-7; CDR3 protein: ASSQDLGQPYEQY
V gene: TRBV5-1; clone size: -; CDR3 length: 16; J gene: TRBJ1-5; CDR3 protein: ASSSNTRDSNLNQPQH
V gene: TRBV6-1; clone size: few; CDR3 length: 12; J gene: TRBJ2-7; CDR3 protein: ASMPLLAGYEQY
V gene: TRBV18; clone size: -; CDR3 length: 12; J gene: TRBJ1-1; CDR3 protein: ASSPKGQEAEAF
V gene: TRBV6-5; clone size: -; CDR3 length: 13; J gene: TRBJ2-7; CDR3 protein: ASSYASGGPYEQY
V gene: TRBV27; clone size: -; CDR3 length: 12; J gene: TRBJ1-2; CDR3 protein: ASKPAGGAYGYT
V gene: TRBV6-6; clone size: -; CDR3 length: 11; J gene: TRBJ1-4; CDR3 protein: ASSYLKTGKLF
V gene: TRBV29-1; clone size: -; CDR3 length: 12; J gene: TRBJ2-3; CDR3 protein: SVATSGSTDTQY
V gene: TRBV6-1; clone size: -; CDR3 length: 15; J gene: TRBJ2-7; CDR3 protein: ASSEILYRGLGYEQY
V gene: TRBV27; clone size: -; CDR3 length: 11; J gene: TRBJ1-2; CDR3 protein: ASSPPQGYGYT
V gene: TRBV10-2; clone size: once; CDR3 length: 14; J gene: TRBJ2-7; CDR3 protein: ASSYSLGGNSYEQY
V gene: TRBV23-1; clone size: -; CDR3 length: 17; J gene: TRBJ2-7; CDR3 protein: ASSQLRRGPSSSGGEQY
V gene: TRBV28; clone size: -; CDR3 length: 13; J gene: TRBJ1-1; CDR3 protein: AERGAGARGAEAF
V gene: TRBV28; clone size: once; CDR3 length: 13; J gene: TRBJ2-5; CDR3 protein: ASSFGAGRQETQY
V gene: TRBV6-5; clone size: once; CDR3 length: 11; J gene: TRBJ2-3; CDR3 protein: ASKGSKADTQY
V gene: TRBV4-1; clone size: few; CDR3 length: 10; J gene: TRBJ1-1; CDR3 protein: ASSHLTGEAF
V gene: TRBV6-5; clone size: -; CDR3 length: 12; J gene: TRBJ2-1; CDR3 protein: ASSLASSYNEQF
V gene: TRBV5-4; clone size: -; CDR3 length: 13; J gene: TRBJ2-5; CDR3 protein: ASSLGLAAQETQY
V gene: TRBV4-2; clone size: -; CDR3 length: 14; J gene: TRBJ1-5; CDR3 protein: ASSPGTGGSNQPQH
V gene: TRBV28; clone size: few; CDR3 length: 10; J gene: TRBJ2-7; CDR3 protein: ASSPDTYEQY
V gene: TRBV5-8; clone size: -; CDR3 length: 15; J gene: TRBJ2-5; CDR3 protein: ASMAAASAIVAETQY
V gene: TRBV5-1; clone size: few; CDR3 length: 12; J gene: TRBJ2-7; CDR3 protein: ASSLVQGASEQY
V gene: TRBV6-5; clone size: -; CDR3 length: 12; J gene: TRBJ2-7; CDR3 protein: ASRGRTSPYEQY
V gene: TRBV19; clone size: -; CDR3 length: 12; J gene: TRBJ2-7; CDR3 protein: ASSIGENDYEQY
V gene: TRBV29-1; clone size: -; CDR3 length: 12; J gene: TRBJ2-7; CDR3 protein: SPNPPAGAYEQY
V gene: TRBV5-1; clone size: -; CDR3 length: 13; J gene: TRBJ2-1; CDR3 protein: ASSAGLAEDNEQF
V gene: TRBV5-1; clone size: -; CDR3 length: 11; J gene: TRBJ1-1; CDR3 protein: ASSPDSNTEAF
V gene: TRBV6-5; clone size: few; CDR3 length: 12; J gene: TRBJ1-4; CDR3 protein: ASSYSGTSEKLF